The source of this TCR beta chain is a study of early T cells in non-severe SARS-CoV-2 infection. This clonotype was seen many times. Its target is not known. V lost 7 bases, J lost 7 bases, and 14 bases lay in between. The CDR3 length is 14 residues. Germline values: CDR1 MNHEY, CDR2 SMNVEV (reference sequence). Separate cDNA molecules each had unique molecular identifiers attached to them. TCRdb re-called the 5' RACE reads with MiXCR, one entry per CDR3 protein. The sample has around 32,000 distinct CDR3 sequences, approximately 5.2% seen once. Study-level findings and limits: Using VDJdb, the matching emphasized anti-spike CD8 responses while missing private and CD4 specificities.

The clonotype originates from an adult who was a healthcare worker with PCR-confirmed SARS-CoV-2 infection or an uninfected control (not recorded which). The gene calls are TRBV27 and TRBJ1-6; D not resolved. Sequences were obtained from whole blood. The CDR3 DNA sequence: TGTGCCAGCACCTTTTCAGGCTCAAATTCACCCCTCCACTTT. Translation gives CASTFSGSNSPLHF.